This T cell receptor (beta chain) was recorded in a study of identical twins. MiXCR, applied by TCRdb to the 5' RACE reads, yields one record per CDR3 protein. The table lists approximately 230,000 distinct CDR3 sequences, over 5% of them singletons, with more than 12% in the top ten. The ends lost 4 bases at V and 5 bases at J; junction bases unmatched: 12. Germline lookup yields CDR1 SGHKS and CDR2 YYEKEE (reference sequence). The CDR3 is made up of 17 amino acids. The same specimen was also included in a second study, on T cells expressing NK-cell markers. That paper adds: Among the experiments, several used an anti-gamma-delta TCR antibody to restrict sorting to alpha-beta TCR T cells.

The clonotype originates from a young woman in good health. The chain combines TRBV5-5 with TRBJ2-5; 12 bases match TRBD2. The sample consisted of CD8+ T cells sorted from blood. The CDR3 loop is CASSKFLAGGLAETQYF. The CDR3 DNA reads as TGTGCCAGCAGCAAGTTCCTAGCGGGGGGGCTCGCGGAGACCCAGTACTTC.